These T cell receptor beta chains were read from a single sample in a study of T cell repertoires in cytomegalovirus infection. TCRdb reprocessed the reads via MiXCR and lists one record per CDR3 protein. The repertoire has about 700,000 distinct CDR3 sequences, around 35% of them found once; the top ten carry roughly 20%. No antigen is known for these receptors. The sample was cultured PBMCs, taken from culture after CMV antigen stimulation. These receptors came from a human donor in good health (CMV status not recorded). Some clones in this sample may be carry-over from other donors' samples. Each CDR3 is given with its conserved first and last residue. Fields, in order: J gene, D gene, clone size, V gene, CDR3 length, CDR3 protein, CDR3 DNA. The D gene is left open where the match is weak. Clone size is not always given. Where it is, it says once, few, many or a class for expanded clones.

TRBJ1-6,TRBD1,.,TRBV11-2,16,CASSTRRQGGNSPLHF,TGTGCCAGCAGCACCCGGCGACAGGGAGGAAATTCACCCCTCCACTTT
TRBJ1-1,.,few,TRBV14,18,CASSPLKRPGQTNTEAFF,TGTGCCAGCAGCCCTTTAAAACGACCAGGACAGACGAACACTGAAGCTTTCTTT
TRBJ2-3,.,few,TRBV18,15,CASSPPGQSGDTQYF,TGTGCCAGCTCACCACCCGGACAGAGTGGAGATACGCAGTATTTT
TRBJ2-7,.,.,TRBV28,15,CASSPEQVPNYEQYF,TGTGCCAGCAGCCCAGAACAGGTTCCAAACTACGAGCAGTACTTC
TRBJ2-1,TRBD1,.,TRBV20-1,15,CSAPTGTGFDNEQFF,TGCAGTGCTCCTACCGGGACAGGGTTCGACAATGAGCAGTTCTTC
TRBJ2-3,TRBD1,.,TRBV4-2,14,CASRMTGVEDTQYF,TGTGCCAGCAGGATGACAGGGGTGGAAGATACGCAGTATTTT
TRBJ2-7,.,.,TRBV4-2,13,CASSQDRIWEQYF,TGTGCCAGCAGCCAAGATCGCATTTGGGAGCAGTACTTC
TRBJ1-2,TRBD1,.,TRBV10-3,16,CAISESTGVVSYGYTF,TGTGCCATCAGTGAGTCGACAGGGGTTGTCAGCTATGGCTACACCTTC
TRBJ2-1,.,.,TRBV7-9,17,CASEAGSWRLSYNEQFF,TGTGCCAGCGAGGCGGGGAGCTGGCGGCTCTCCTACAATGAGCAGTTCTTC
TRBJ2-4,TRBD1,few,TRBV5-4,15,CASSLGQGAGDIQYF,TGTGCCAGCAGCTTAGGACAGGGGGCGGGGGACATTCAGTACTTC
TRBJ2-3,.,.,TRBV15,13,CATSSLASHTQYF,TGTGCCACCAGCTCGCTAGCCTCACATACGCAGTATTTT
TRBJ1-1,.,few,TRBV19,10,CASTGGEAFF,TGTGCCAGTACCGGAGGTGAAGCTTTCTTT
TRBJ1-1,.,.,TRBV6-1,13,CASSESPNTEAFF,TGTGCCAGCAGTGAATCACCTAACACTGAAGCTTTCTTT
TRBJ1-1,.,.,TRBV7-7,13,CASSLKDGTEAFF,TGTGCCAGCAGCTTAAAGGACGGAACTGAAGCTTTCTTT
TRBJ2-1,TRBD2,.,TRBV20-1,16,CSARGGTSGTYNEQFF,TGCAGTGCTAGAGGCGGGACTAGCGGGACTTACAATGAGCAGTTCTTC
TRBJ1-4,.,.,TRBV5-4,15,CASSRSGTPDEKLFF,TGTGCCAGCTCGAGATCCGGGACACCGGATGAAAAACTGTTTTTT
TRBJ2-2,.,few,TRBV7-3,14,CASSPLTRTGELFF,TGTGCCAGCAGCCCGCTGACACGCACCGGGGAGCTGTTTTTT
TRBJ2-1,.,.,TRBV6-1,13,CASSLDRTGEQFF,TGTGCCAGCAGTCTAGACAGGACGGGTGAGCAGTTCTTC
TRBJ2-3,TRBD2,.,TRBV3-1,18,CASSHLREGGGRGDTQYF,TGTGCCAGCAGCCACCTCCGGGAGGGCGGGGGCCGAGGAGATACGCAGTATTTT
TRBJ2-1,.,few,TRBV18,12,CASSRERLEQFF,TGTGCCAGCTCCCGAGAGCGCCTGGAGCAGTTCTTC
TRBJ2-1,.,.,TRBV6-1,14,CASTRGGGYNEQFF,TGTGCCAGTACGAGGGGGGGGGGATACAATGAGCAGTTCTTC
TRBJ2-1,TRBD2,.,TRBV7-6,18,CASSLPLGGSSSYNEQFF,TGTGCCAGCAGCTTACCCCTCGGGGGGTCGAGCTCCTACAATGAGCAGTTCTTC
TRBJ2-1,TRBD2,few,TRBV9,15,CASSVGLAEYNEQFF,TGTGCCAGCAGCGTAGGACTAGCGGAGTACAATGAGCAGTTCTTC
TRBJ1-4,.,few,TRBV7-2,21,CASSPGSYIRGEDSFREKLFF,TGTGCCAGCAGCCCCGGGAGTTATATCAGGGGCGAGGATTCTTTTCGGGAAAAACTGTTTTTT
TRBJ2-5,TRBD2,few,TRBV7-2,15,CASSSSSGSYETQYF,TGTGCCAGCAGCTCCTCTAGCGGGAGTTACGAGACCCAGTACTTC
TRBJ2-5,.,once,TRBV7-2,14,CASSPSWGQEAQYF,TGTGCCAGCAGCCCCTCCTGGGGGCAAGAGGCCCAGTACTTC
TRBJ2-7,TRBD2,few,TRBV11-2,15,CASSSTGTRAGEQYF,TGTGCCAGCAGCTCTACCGGGACTAGGGCCGGGGAGCAGTACTTC
TRBJ2-3,.,.,TRBV28,13,CASTKRSTDTQYF,TGTGCCAGCACGAAGAGGAGCACAGATACGCAGTATTTT
TRBJ2-5,.,few,TRBV19,12,CASKSAGETQYF,TGTGCCAGTAAAAGCGCCGGAGAGACCCAGTACTTC
TRBJ2-7,.,.,TRBV11-2,11,CASSHDYEQYF,TGTGCCAGCAGCCATGACTACGAGCAGTACTTC
TRBJ1-5,.,few,TRBV12-3/TRBV12-4,13,CASTPSSNQPQHF,TGTGCCAGCACCCCTTCTAGCAATCAGCCCCAGCATTTT